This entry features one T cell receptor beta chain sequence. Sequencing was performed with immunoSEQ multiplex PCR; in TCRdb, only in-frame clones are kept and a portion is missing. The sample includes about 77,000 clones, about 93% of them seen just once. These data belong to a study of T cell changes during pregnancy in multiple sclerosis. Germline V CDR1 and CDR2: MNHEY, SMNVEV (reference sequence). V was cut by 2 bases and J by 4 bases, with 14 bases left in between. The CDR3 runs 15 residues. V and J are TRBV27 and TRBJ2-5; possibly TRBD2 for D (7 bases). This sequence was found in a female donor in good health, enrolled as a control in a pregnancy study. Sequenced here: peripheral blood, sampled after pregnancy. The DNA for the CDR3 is TGTGCCAGCAGTTTACGCGGACTAGGGGGAGAGACCCAGTACTTC. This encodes CASSLRGLGGETQYF.